This T cell receptor (beta chain) was identified in a study of blood T cell repertoires in COVID-19. Germline CDR1 reads GTSNPN; CDR2 reads SVGIG (reference sequence). CDR3 length: 13 amino acids. Losses at the gene ends were 3 bases for V and 15 bases for J; bases not matched to a gene: 10. TCRdb keeps only in-frame clones here, not all; method: immunoSEQ multiplex PCR. The repertoire holds approximately 300,000 clones, with roughly nine tenths as singletons. The participants were between about 18 and 90 years old and came from 24 US areas. This TCR was sampled from a man in his fifties or sixties who had recovered from COVID-19. The chain uses TRBV30 and TRBJ2-1; TRBD2 aligns across 11 bases. Specimen: PBMCs or T cells enriched from blood (not recorded which). The CDR3, as DNA: TGTGCCTGGAGCTACTCGACTAGCGGGAAGGGGTTCTTC. Translation gives CAWSYSTSGKGFF.